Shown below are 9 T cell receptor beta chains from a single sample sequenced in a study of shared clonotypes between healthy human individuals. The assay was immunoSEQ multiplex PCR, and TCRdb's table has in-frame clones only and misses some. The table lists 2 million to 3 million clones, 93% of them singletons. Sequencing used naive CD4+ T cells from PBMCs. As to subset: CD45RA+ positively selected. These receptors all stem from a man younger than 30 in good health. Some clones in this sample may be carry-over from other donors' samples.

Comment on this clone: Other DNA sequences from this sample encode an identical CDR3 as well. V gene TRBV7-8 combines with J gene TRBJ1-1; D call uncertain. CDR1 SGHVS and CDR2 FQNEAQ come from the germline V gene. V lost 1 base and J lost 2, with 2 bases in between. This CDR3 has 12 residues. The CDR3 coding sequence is TGTGCCAGCAGCTTAGTCAACACTGAAGCTTTCTTT. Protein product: CASSLVNTEAFF. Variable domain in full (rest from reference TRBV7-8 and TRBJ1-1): GAGVSQSPRYKVAKRGQDVALRCDPISGHVSLFWYQQALGQGPEFLTYFQNEAQLDKSGLPSDRFFAERPEGSVSTLKIQRTQQEDSAVYLCASSLVNTEAFFGQGTRLTVV.

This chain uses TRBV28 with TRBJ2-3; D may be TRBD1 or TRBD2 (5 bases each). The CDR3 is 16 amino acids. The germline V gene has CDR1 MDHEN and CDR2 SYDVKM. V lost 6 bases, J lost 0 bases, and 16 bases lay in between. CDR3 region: CASSPGTGLSTDTQYF. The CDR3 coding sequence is TGTGCCAGCAGCCCCGGGACCGGCCTCAGCACAGATACGCAGTATTTT.

The CDR3: CAWSPERGTSNQPQHF. The CDR3 DNA reads TGTGCCTGGAGTCCCGAGAGGGGCACGAGCAATCAGCCCCAGCATTTT. This chain links TRBV30 with TRBJ1-5; maybe TRBD1 (5 bases). CDR1 and CDR2 from the germline V gene are GTSNPN and SVGIG (reference sequence). V was shortened by 2 bases and J by 1 base, with 15 bases between the two germline ends. The CDR3 is made up of 16 amino acids. The full variable domain, with the rest looked up from reference TRBV30 and TRBJ1-5, is SQTIHQWPATLVQPVGSPLSLECTVEGTSNPNLYWYRQAAGRGLQLLFYSVGIGQISSEVPQNLSASRPQDRQFILSSKKLLLSDSGFYLCAWSPERGTSNQPQHFGDGTRLSIL.

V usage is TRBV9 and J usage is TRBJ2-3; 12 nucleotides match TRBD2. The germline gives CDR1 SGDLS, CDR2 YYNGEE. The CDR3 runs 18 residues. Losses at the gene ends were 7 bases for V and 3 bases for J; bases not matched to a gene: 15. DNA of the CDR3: TGTGCCAGCGGGAGGCTAGCGGGAGGGCCGGGGGGGACAGATACGCAGTATTTT. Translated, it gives CASGRLAGGPGGTDTQYF.

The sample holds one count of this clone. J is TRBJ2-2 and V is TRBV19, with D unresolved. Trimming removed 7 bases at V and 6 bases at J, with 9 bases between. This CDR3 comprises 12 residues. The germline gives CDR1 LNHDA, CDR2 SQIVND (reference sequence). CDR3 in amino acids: CASNRVAGELFF. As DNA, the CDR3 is TGTGCCAGTAACCGGGTCGCCGGGGAGCTGTTTTTT. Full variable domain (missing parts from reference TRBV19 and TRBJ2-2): DGGITQSPKYLFRKEGQNVTLSCEQNLNHDAMYWYRQDPGQGLRLIYYSQIVNDFQKGDIAEGYSVSREKKESFPLTVTSAQKNPTAFYLCASNRVAGELFFGEGSRLTVL.

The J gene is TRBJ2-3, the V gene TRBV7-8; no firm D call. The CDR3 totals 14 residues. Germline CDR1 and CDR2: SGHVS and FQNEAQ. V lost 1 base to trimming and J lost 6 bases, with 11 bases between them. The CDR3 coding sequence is TGTGCCAGCAGCTTAGGTTCCGCTGTGGATACGCAGTATTTT. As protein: CASSLGSAVDTQYF.

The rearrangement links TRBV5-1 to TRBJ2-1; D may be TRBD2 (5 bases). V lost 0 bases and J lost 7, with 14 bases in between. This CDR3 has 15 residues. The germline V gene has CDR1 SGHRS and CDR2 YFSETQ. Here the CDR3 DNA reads TGCGCCAGCAGCTTGGCGGTGGGAGAATTGAATGAGCAGTTCTTC. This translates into CASSLAVGELNEQFF. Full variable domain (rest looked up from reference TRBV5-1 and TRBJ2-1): KAGVTQTPRYLIKTRGQQVTLSCSPISGHRSVSWYQQTPGQGLQFLFEYFSETQRNKGNFPGRFSGRQFSNSRSEMNVSTLELGDSALYLCASSLAVGELNEQFFGPGTRLTVL.

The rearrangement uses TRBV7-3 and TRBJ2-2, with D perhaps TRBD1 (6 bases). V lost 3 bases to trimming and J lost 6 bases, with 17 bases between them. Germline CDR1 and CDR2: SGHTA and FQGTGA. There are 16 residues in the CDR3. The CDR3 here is CASSFSTGQIPGELFF. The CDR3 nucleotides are TGTGCCAGCAGCTTCTCTACTGGACAGATTCCCGGGGAGCTGTTTTTT. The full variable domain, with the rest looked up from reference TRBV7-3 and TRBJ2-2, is GAGVSQTPSNKVTEKGKYVELRCDPISGHTALYWYRQSLGQGPEFLIYFQGTGAADDSGLPNDRFFAVRPEGSVSTLKIQRTERGDSAVYLCASSFSTGQIPGELFFGEGSRLTVL.

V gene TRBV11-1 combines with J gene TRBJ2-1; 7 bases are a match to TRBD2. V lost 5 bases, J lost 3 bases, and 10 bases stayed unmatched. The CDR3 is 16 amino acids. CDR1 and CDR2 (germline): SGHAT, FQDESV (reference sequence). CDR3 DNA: TGTGCCAGCAGCGCCTCCGGGACTACCTACTACAATGAGCAGTTCTTC. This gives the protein CASSASGTTYYNEQFF.